The clone carrying this T cell receptor beta chain has just a few counts. This record belongs to a study of metastatic and nonmetastatic thyroid tumors. The V gene's germline CDR1 is KGHSH and CDR2 LQKENI. The V gene end was trimmed by 3 bases and the J gene end by 0 bases; junction bases not matched to a gene: 3. This CDR3 is built from 16 residues. Nobody among the patients had been given any treatment before thyroid surgery. TCRdb reprocessed the PCR reads using MiXCR. Among 35,000 to 45,000 clones listed, about 12% were seen once. The rearrangement uses TRBV18 and TRBJ2-2; the match to TRBD1 covers 8 bases. Input material: blood. The origin of this receptor is a male donor with papillary thyroid cancer or a benign thyroid nodule (not recorded which). Some clones in this sample may be carry-over from other donors' samples. The chain's CDR3 is CASSPYRGTNTGELFF. The CDR3 coding sequence is TGTGCCAGCTCACCCTACAGGGGGACGAACACCGGGGAGCTGTTTTTT.